This T cell receptor (beta chain) came from a study of blood T cell repertoires in COVID-19. Looking at the study overall: Material from acute and convalescent COVID-19 was sourced from the United States, Italy and Spain. Sample material is recorded as cDNA or gDNA derived from T cells, B-cell-depleted T cells, or PBMCs.

V gave up 4 bases and J gave up 6 bases, with 10 bases separating them. CDR1 and CDR2 from the germline V gene are LGHNA and YNFKEQ. CDR3 length equals 14 residues. Measured with immunoSEQ multiplex PCR; TCRdb has only the in-frame clones, and not every one. The sample lists fewer than 200,000 clones, roughly 85% occurring once. The specimen sequenced was peripheral blood. The chain couples TRBV4-2 to TRBJ1-6; D unclear. The sequence came from a man aged 35 to 55 with acute or convalescent COVID-19. This CDR3 is CASSPLGGNSPLHF. As DNA, the CDR3 is TGTGCCAGCAGCCCCCTCGGCGGTAATTCACCCCTCCACTTT.